This section outlines one T cell receptor beta chain sequence together with its context. The data stem from a study of cytomegalovirus exposure and HLA in healthy donors. In the PCR, 60 Vbeta and 13 Jbeta primers were used. Sequencing used immunoSEQ multiplex PCR; TCRdb keeps in-frame clones, though not all of them. The table has roughly 84,000 clones, over 75% seen once. Per germline, CDR1 SGHRS and CDR2 YFSETQ. Trimming took off 2 bases at V and 7 bases at J, with 12 bases between the two ends. The CDR3 totals 13 residues. The sequenced sample consisted of PBMCs. The chain employs TRBV5-1 and TRBJ1-2; D is possibly TRBD1 (5 bases). This sequence originates from a human donor in good health. The CDR3 nucleotides read TGCGCCAGCAGCTTAACAGGTTTCGTTGGCTACACCTTC. Its protein product is CASSLTGFVGYTF.